The present T cell receptor (beta chain) was sequenced within a study of T-cell memory formation after mild COVID-19. Points on this clonotype: Antigen unknown.

The ends were cut back, 7 bases at V and 1 base at J, with 14 bases in the middle. Per the germline V gene, CDR1 is MNHEY and CDR2 is SMNVEV (reference sequence). This CDR3 is 14 amino acids long. Study outcomes and limitations: A second wave of clones peaked on day 37, and their SARS-CoV-2 specificity went unconfirmed.

MiXCR, applied by TCRdb to the 5' RACE reads, yields one record per CDR3 protein. The sample records 150,000 to 200,000 distinct CDR3 sequences, 13% to 15% being singletons. The chain carries TRBV27 and TRBJ2-7; maybe TRBD1 (6 bases). Sequencing was done on a sample of PBMCs or a T cell subset sorted from them (not recorded which). This clonotype originated in an adult woman who had mild COVID-19 (a few samples of this study predate the infection). Cell type and time point are not known. The CDR3 DNA sequence: TGTGCCAGCACCAAACTAGGACAGTCCTACGAGCAGTACTTC. It is translated as CASTKLGQSYEQYF.